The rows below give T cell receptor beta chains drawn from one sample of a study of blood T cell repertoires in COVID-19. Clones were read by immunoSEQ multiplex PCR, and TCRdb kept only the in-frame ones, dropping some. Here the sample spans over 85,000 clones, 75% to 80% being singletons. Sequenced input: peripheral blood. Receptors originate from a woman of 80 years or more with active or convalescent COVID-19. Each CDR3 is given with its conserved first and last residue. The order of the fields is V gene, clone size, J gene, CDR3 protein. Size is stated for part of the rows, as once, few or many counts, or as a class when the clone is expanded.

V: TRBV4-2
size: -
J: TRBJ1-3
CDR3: CASSQEQGTGNTIYF

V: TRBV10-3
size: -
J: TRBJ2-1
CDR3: CAITQGVDEQFF

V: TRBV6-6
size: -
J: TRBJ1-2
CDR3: CASSLQGQEIYGYTF

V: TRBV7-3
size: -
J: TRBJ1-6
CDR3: CASSSAAGGWSPLHF

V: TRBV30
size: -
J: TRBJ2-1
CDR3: CAWSGPATSRFF

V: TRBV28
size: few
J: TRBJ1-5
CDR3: CASSLLGQRSKPQHF

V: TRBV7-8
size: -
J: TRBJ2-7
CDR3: CASSLGVVGSYEQYF

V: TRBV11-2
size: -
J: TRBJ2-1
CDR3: CASSFYLQGYNEQFF

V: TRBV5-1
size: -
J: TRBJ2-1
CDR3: CASSLGGLAEIGNEQFF

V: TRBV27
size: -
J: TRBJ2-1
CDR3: CASTSPGWSSYNEQFF

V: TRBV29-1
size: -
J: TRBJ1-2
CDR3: CSVEEDQGVGYGYTF

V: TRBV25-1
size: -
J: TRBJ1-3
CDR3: CASSPGQGDPISGNTIYF

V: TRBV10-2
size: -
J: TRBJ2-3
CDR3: CASKGREGPGTDTQYF

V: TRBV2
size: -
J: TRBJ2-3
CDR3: CATRLADGTDTQYF

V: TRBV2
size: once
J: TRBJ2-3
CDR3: CASSDRSSTDTQYF

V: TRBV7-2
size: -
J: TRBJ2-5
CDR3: CASSRDRGRETQYF

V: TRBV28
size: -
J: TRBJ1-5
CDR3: CASSPGTGHQPQHF

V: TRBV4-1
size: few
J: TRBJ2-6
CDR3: CASSQNFQGSGANVLTF

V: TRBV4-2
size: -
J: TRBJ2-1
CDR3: CASSQDGFGGSYNEQFF

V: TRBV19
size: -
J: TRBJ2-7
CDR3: CASTGRVPYEQYF

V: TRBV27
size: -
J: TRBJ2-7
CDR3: CASRPAGGPSYEQYF

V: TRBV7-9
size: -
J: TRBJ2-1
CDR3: CASSFTVVAGGSYNEQFF

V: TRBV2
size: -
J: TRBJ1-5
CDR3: CASSQYRGDNQPQHF

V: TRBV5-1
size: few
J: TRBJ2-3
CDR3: CASSLVTRGLYTDTQYF

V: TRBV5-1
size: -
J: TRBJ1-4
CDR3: CASTPTGNGEKLFF

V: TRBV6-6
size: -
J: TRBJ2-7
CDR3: CASSYSYSYEQYF

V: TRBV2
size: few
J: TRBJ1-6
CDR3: CASSEASGPYSPLHF

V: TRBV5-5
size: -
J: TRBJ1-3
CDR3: CASSLAPQGLLSGNTIYF

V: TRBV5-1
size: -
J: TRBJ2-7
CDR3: CASSSGLAGYEQYF

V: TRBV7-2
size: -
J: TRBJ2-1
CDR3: CASSLGLVNEQFF

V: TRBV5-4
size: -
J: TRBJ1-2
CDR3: CASSFGTGGRGYTF

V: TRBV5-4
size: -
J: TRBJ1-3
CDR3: CASSPGAQSGNTIYF

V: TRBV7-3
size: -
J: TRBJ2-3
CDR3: CASSSGLFRTDTQYF

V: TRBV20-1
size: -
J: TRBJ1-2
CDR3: CSASVGRAEGYTF

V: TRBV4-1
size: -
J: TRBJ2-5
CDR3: CASSQEHPSPSGRTETQYF

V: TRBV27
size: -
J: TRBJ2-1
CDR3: CASSLLPGLAGLGSSYNEQFF

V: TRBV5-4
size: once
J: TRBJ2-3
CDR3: CASSPHPGLVGTDTQYF

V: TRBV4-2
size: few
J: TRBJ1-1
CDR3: CASSPSPGGVNTEAFF